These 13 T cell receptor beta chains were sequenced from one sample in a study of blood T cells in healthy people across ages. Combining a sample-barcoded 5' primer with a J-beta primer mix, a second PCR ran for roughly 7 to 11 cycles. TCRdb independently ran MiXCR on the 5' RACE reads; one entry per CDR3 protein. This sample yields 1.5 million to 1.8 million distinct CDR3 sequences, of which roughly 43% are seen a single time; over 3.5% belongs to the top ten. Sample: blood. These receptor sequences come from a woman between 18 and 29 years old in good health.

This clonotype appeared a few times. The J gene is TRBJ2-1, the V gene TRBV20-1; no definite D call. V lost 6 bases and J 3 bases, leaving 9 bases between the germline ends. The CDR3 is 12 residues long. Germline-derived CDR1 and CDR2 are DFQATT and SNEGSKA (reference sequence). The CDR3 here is CSAVHSYNEQFF. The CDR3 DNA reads TGCAGTGCCGTGCACAGCTACAATGAGCAGTTCTTC.

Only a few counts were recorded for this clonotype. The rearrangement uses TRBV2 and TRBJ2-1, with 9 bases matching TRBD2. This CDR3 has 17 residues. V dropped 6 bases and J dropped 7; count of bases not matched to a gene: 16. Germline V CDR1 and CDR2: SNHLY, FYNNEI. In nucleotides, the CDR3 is TGTGCCAGCAGAGAGCCCGGGACTAGCAATTTTGGTAATGAGCAGTTCTTC. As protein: CASREPGTSNFGNEQFF.

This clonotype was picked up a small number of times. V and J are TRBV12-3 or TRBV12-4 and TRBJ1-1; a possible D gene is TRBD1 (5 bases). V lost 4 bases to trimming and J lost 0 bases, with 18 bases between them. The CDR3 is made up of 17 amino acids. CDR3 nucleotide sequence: TGTGCCAGCAGTTCTTCAGGGTATAACAAGCTGAACACTGAAGCTTTCTTT. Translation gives CASSSSGYNKLNTEAFF.

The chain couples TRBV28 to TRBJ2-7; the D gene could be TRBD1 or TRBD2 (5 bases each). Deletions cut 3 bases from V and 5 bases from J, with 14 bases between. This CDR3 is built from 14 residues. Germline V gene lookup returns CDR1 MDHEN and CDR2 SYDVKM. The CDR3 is CASSFGQGAHEQYF. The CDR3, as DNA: TGTGCCAGCAGTTTCGGGCAGGGAGCCCACGAGCAGTACTTC.

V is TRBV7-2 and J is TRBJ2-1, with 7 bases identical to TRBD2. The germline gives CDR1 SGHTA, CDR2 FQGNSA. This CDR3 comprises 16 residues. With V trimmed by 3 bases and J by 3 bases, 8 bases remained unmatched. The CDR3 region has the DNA TGTGCCAGCAGCTTCCGATCGACTAGCAGCTACAATGAGCAGTTCTTC. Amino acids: CASSFRSTSSYNEQFF.

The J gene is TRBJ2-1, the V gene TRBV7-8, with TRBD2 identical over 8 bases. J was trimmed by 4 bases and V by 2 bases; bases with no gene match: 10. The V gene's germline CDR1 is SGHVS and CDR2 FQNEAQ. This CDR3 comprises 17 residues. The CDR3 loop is CASSLKAAGDLYNEQFF. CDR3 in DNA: TGTGCCAGCAGCTTAAAGGCAGCGGGAGATTTATACAATGAGCAGTTCTTC.

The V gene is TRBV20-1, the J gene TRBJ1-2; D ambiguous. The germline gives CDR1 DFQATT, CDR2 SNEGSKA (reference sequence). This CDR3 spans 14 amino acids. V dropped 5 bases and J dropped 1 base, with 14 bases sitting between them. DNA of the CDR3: TGCAGTGCTGACCAGCGAGGGCGTAACTATGGCTACACCTTC. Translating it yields CSADQRGRNYGYTF.

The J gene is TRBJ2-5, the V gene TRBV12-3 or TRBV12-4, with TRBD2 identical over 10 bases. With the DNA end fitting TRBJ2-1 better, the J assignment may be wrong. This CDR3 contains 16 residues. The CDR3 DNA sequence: TGTGCCAGCAGTCCTCAAGGACTAGCGGAGCAAGAGACCCAGTTCTTC. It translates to CASSPQGLAEQETQFF.

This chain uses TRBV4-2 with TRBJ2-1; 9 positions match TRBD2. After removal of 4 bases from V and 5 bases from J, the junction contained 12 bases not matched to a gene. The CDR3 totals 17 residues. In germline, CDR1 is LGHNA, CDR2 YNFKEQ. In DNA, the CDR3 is TGTGCCAGCAGCCTTCTCCCAGCGGGAGGCCCCAACAATGAGCAGTTCTTC. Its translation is CASSLLPAGGPNNEQFF.

The CDR3 reads CASNDRGRGPDTQYF. The CDR3 DNA is TGTGCCAGCAACGACCGGGGCAGGGGGCCAGATACGCAGTATTTT. The V call is TRBV6-6, the J call TRBJ2-3; 8 bases agree with TRBD1. V was clipped by 7 bases and J by 4 bases; unmatched bases: 10. Germline lookup yields CDR1 MNHNY and CDR2 SVGAGI (reference sequence). The CDR3 covers 15 residues.

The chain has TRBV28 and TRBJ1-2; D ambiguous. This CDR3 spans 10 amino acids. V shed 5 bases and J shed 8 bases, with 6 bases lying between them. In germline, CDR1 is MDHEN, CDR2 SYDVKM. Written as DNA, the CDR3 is TGTGCCAGCAGTGACCTGGGCTACACCTTC. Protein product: CASSDLGYTF.

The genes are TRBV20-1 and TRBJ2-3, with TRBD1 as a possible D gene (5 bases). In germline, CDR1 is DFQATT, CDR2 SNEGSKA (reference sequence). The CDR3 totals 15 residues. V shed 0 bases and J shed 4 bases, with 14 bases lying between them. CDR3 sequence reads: CSAREWVGRADTQYF. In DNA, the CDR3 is TGCAGTGCTAGAGAGTGGGTGGGGCGTGCAGATACGCAGTATTTT.

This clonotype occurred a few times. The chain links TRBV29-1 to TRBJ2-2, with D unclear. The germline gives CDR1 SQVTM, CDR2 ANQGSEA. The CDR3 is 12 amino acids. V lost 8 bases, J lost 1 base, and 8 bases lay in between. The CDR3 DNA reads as TGCAGCTCTTTGGGGAACACCGGGGAGCTGTTTTTT. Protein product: CSSLGNTGELFF.